This is a list of T cell receptor beta chains from one sample in a study of shared clonotypes between healthy human individuals. Here immunoSEQ multiplex PCR was the method, and the copy in TCRdb shows in-frame clones only, minus some. This table has about 470,000 clones, about four fifths appearing once. The sample comprised PBMCs. These receptors all stem from a woman between 40 and 55 years old in good health. Some clones in this sample may be carry-over from other donors' samples. Each CDR3 is given with its conserved first and last residue. Each record gives: clone size, D gene, V gene, J gene, CDR3 protein, CDR3 DNA. D genes are given only for firm matches. Expanded clones get a size class; other rows say once, few or many, or leave the size out.

size: NA
D: NA
V: TRBV6-1
J: TRBJ1-2
CDR3: CASQRGSTDGYTF
DNA: TGTGCCAGCCAAAGGGGTTCTACGGACGGCTACACCTTC

size: NA
D: TRBD2
V: TRBV5-1
J: TRBJ2-1
CDR3: CASSLVGGRSYNEQFF
DNA: TGCGCCAGCAGCTTGGTGGGCGGGAGGTCCTACAATGAGCAGTTCTTC

size: NA
D: TRBD1
V: TRBV4-2
J: TRBJ2-2
CDR3: CASSQRLDRGKNTGELFF
DNA: TGTGCCAGCAGCCAAAGGCTAGACAGGGGGAAGAACACCGGGGAGCTGTTTTTT

size: NA
D: NA
V: TRBV30
J: TRBJ1-4
CDR3: CAWRGYRATNEKLFF
DNA: TGTGCCTGGCGGGGATACCGCGCAACTAATGAAAAACTGTTTTTT

size: NA
D: NA
V: TRBV5-8
J: TRBJ2-7
CDR3: CASSFLKRAYEQYF
DNA: TGTGCCAGCAGCTTCCTAAAGCGGGCCTACGAGCAGTACTTC

size: NA
D: NA
V: TRBV27
J: TRBJ2-2
CDR3: CASSLWGRNTGELFF
DNA: TGTGCCAGCAGTTTGTGGGGAAGAAACACCGGGGAGCTGTTTTTT

size: NA
D: TRBD2
V: TRBV28
J: TRBJ2-1
CDR3: CASSPSGRGSPYNEQFF
DNA: TGTGCCAGCAGTCCCTCCGGTCGCGGGAGCCCCTACAATGAGCAGTTCTTC

size: NA
D: TRBD1
V: TRBV6-1
J: TRBJ2-3
CDR3: CASRRDRGPSDTQYF
DNA: TGTGCCAGCAGACGGGACAGGGGGCCGTCAGATACGCAGTATTTT

size: NA
D: TRBD1
V: TRBV30
J: TRBJ1-5
CDR3: CAWGQGNQPQHF
DNA: TGTGCCTGGGGACAGGGCAATCAGCCCCAGCATTTT

size: NA
D: TRBD1
V: TRBV5-1
J: TRBJ1-2
CDR3: CASSPGQGLGGYTF
DNA: TGCGCCAGCAGCCCGGGACAGGGTCTGGGTGGCTACACCTTC

size: NA
D: NA
V: TRBV18
J: TRBJ1-4
CDR3: CASSPNLSEKLFF
DNA: TGTGCCAGCTCACCGAACTTGTCTGAAAAACTGTTTTTT

size: NA
D: NA
V: TRBV7-7
J: TRBJ2-5
CDR3: CASKAGAGETQYF
DNA: TGTGCCAGCAAAGCAGGGGCGGGAGAGACCCAGTACTTC

size: few
D: TRBD2
V: TRBV4-1
J: TRBJ2-3
CDR3: CASSQEASGGSTDTQYF
DNA: TGCGCCAGCAGCCAAGAGGCTAGCGGGGGAAGCACAGATACGCAGTATTTT

size: NA
D: NA
V: TRBV28
J: TRBJ2-7
CDR3: CASSLPGARQTLYEQYF
DNA: TGTGCCAGCAGTCTCCCCGGGGCGCGTCAGACCCTCTACGAGCAGTACTTC

size: NA
D: TRBD2
V: TRBV2
J: TRBJ2-5
CDR3: CASSDGLAGGPEETQYF
DNA: TGTGCCAGCAGTGACGGACTAGCGGGAGGGCCCGAAGAGACCCAGTACTTC

size: NA
D: NA
V: TRBV28
J: TRBJ1-5
CDR3: CASSWEKMSGGGQPQHF
DNA: TGTGCCAGCAGTTGGGAGAAGATGTCGGGGGGCGGTCAGCCCCAGCATTTT

size: once
D: NA
V: TRBV28
J: TRBJ1-2
CDR3: CASRQTHYGYTF
DNA: TGTGCCAGCAGACAGACCCACTATGGCTACACCTTC

size: NA
D: TRBD1
V: TRBV7-9
J: TRBJ1-5
CDR3: CASSGQGDQPQHF
DNA: TGTGCCAGCAGCGGGCAGGGGGATCAGCCCCAGCATTTT

size: NA
D: TRBD1
V: TRBV25-1
J: TRBJ2-1
CDR3: CARRKGGPPGGYNEQFF
DNA: TGTGCCCGCAGAAAGGGCGGCCCGCCAGGGGGCTACAATGAGCAGTTCTTC

size: NA
D: NA
V: TRBV7-9
J: TRBJ2-1
CDR3: CASNIQASGLDEQFF
DNA: TGTGCCAGCAACATACAGGCGTCAGGGTTGGATGAGCAGTTCTTC

size: NA
D: NA
V: TRBV27
J: TRBJ2-3
CDR3: CASSPPPQTSTDTQYF
DNA: TGTGCCAGCAGTCCCCCTCCCCAAACTAGCACAGATACGCAGTATTTT

size: NA
D: TRBD1
V: TRBV27
J: TRBJ1-1
CDR3: CASSLRRGLWGTEAFF
DNA: TGTGCCAGCAGTTTACGCAGGGGGCTATGGGGCACTGAAGCTTTCTTT

size: NA
D: NA
V: TRBV30
J: TRBJ1-4
CDR3: CAWSTRGHNEKLFF
DNA: TGTGCCTGGAGTACCCGCGGGCATAATGAAAAACTGTTTTTT

size: NA
D: TRBD1
V: TRBV9
J: TRBJ1-2
CDR3: CASSVSGRQGASGYTF
DNA: TGTGCCAGCAGCGTAAGTGGGAGGCAGGGGGCCAGTGGCTACACCTTC

size: NA
D: TRBD2
V: TRBV29-1
J: TRBJ2-7
CDR3: CSASSGRVEQYF
DNA: TGCAGCGCATCTAGCGGGAGGGTCGAGCAGTACTTC

size: few
D: NA
V: TRBV11-2
J: TRBJ2-1
CDR3: CASSPIGNEQFF
DNA: TGTGCCAGCAGCCCCATCGGGAATGAGCAGTTCTTC

size: NA
D: TRBD2
V: TRBV9
J: TRBJ2-2
CDR3: CASSLGLATNTGELFF
DNA: TGTGCCAGCAGCCTGGGACTAGCGACGAACACCGGGGAGCTGTTTTTT

size: NA
D: NA
V: TRBV2
J: TRBJ2-5
CDR3: CASSTSTYQETQYF
DNA: TGTGCCAGCAGTACTAGCACGTACCAAGAGACCCAGTACTTC

size: NA
D: NA
V: TRBV30
J: TRBJ1-2
CDR3: CAWRSRGRYGYTF
DNA: TGTGCCTGGAGATCCAGGGGACGGTATGGCTACACCTTC

size: many
D: TRBD2
V: TRBV19
J: TRBJ2-2
CDR3: CASSIHRGGPGGELFF
DNA: TGTGCCAGTAGTATTCATCGGGGAGGGCCGGGCGGGGAGCTGTTTTTT

size: NA
D: TRBD1
V: TRBV12-5
J: TRBJ2-3
CDR3: CASAQTGGGDTQYF
DNA: TGTGCTAGTGCCCAGACAGGGGGCGGAGATACGCAGTATTTT

size: NA
D: TRBD1
V: TRBV4-1
J: TRBJ1-2
CDR3: CASSPTGAMDYGYTF
DNA: TGCGCCAGCAGCCCTACAGGGGCCATGGACTATGGCTACACCTTC

size: NA
D: NA
V: TRBV7-9
J: TRBJ1-2
CDR3: CASSLGSTVYGYTF
DNA: TGTGCCAGCAGCTTAGGGTCGACAGTCTATGGCTACACCTTC

size: NA
D: NA
V: TRBV7-2
J: TRBJ2-2
CDR3: CASSLAGGGNTGELFF
DNA: TGTGCCAGCAGCTTAGCTGGCGGGGGCAACACCGGGGAGCTGTTTTTT

size: NA
D: TRBD1
V: TRBV7-6
J: TRBJ2-7
CDR3: CASSGTGGAHEQYF
DNA: TGTGCCAGCAGCGGGACAGGGGGTGCCCACGAGCAGTACTTC

size: NA
D: TRBD2
V: TRBV7-3
J: TRBJ2-3
CDR3: CASSPGLAEDTDTQYF
DNA: TGTGCCAGCAGCCCGGGACTAGCGGAGGACACAGATACGCAGTATTTT

size: NA
D: TRBD2
V: TRBV27
J: TRBJ2-3
CDR3: CASSKTLAGGADTQYF
DNA: TGTGCCAGCAGTAAAACCTTAGCGGGAGGGGCAGATACGCAGTATTTT

size: NA
D: TRBD1
V: TRBV30
J: TRBJ1-2
CDR3: CAWSVGRGFGYTF
DNA: TGTGCCTGGAGTGTTGGCAGGGGGTTTGGCTACACCTTC

size: NA
D: NA
V: TRBV18
J: TRBJ1-4
CDR3: CASSPRDVDTNEKLFF
DNA: TGTGCCAGCTCACCACGGGACGTCGATACTAATGAAAAACTGTTTTTT

size: NA
D: TRBD1
V: TRBV7-2
J: TRBJ1-1
CDR3: CASSSSGGNTEAFF
DNA: TGTGCCAGCAGCTCCTCAGGGGGGAACACTGAAGCTTTCTTT

size: NA
D: NA
V: TRBV11-2
J: TRBJ2-7
CDR3: CASSRTGTSSYEQYF
DNA: TGTGCCAGCAGCAGGACAGGGACTAGCTCCTACGAGCAGTACTTC

size: NA
D: NA
V: TRBV14
J: TRBJ1-2
CDR3: CASSQGLIYGYTF
DNA: TGTGCCAGCAGCCAGGGACTCATCTATGGCTACACCTTC

size: NA
D: NA
V: TRBV28
J: TRBJ2-7
CDR3: CASSSPQVGRSYEQYF
DNA: TGTGCCAGCAGTTCCCCACAGGTTGGTCGCTCCTACGAGCAGTACTTC

size: NA
D: NA
V: TRBV7-3
J: TRBJ1-6
CDR3: CASSPGRNSPLHF
DNA: TGTGCCAGCAGCCCAGGCCGGAATTCACCCCTCCACTTT

size: once
D: NA
V: TRBV6-5
J: TRBJ2-6
CDR3: CASSYGRTSGANVLTF
DNA: TGTGCCAGCAGTTACGGCCGGACCTCTGGGGCCAACGTCCTGACTTTC

size: few
D: NA
V: TRBV18
J: TRBJ1-1
CDR3: CASRAAASHTEAFF
DNA: TGTGCCAGCCGGGCCGCGGCCTCGCACACTGAAGCTTTCTTT

size: once
D: NA
V: TRBV5-1
J: TRBJ1-6
CDR3: CASSSDRNSPLHF
DNA: TGCGCCAGCAGCTCCGACAGGAATTCACCCCTCCACTTT

size: NA
D: TRBD1
V: TRBV7-8
J: TRBJ1-5
CDR3: CASSFSTGGNQPQHF
DNA: TGTGCCAGCAGTTTTTCTACAGGGGGCAATCAGCCCCAGCATTTT

size: NA
D: TRBD1
V: TRBV5-4
J: TRBJ2-1
CDR3: CASTSPGTGYNEQFF
DNA: TGTGCCAGCACCTCCCCCGGGACAGGGTACAATGAGCAGTTCTTC

size: NA
D: NA
V: TRBV5-1
J: TRBJ1-6
CDR3: CASSLGQDNSPLHF
DNA: TGCGCCAGCAGCTTGGGGCAGGATAATTCACCCCTCCACTTT

size: NA
D: TRBD2
V: TRBV15
J: TRBJ2-7
CDR3: CATSRGGTSSHSYEQYF
DNA: TGTGCCACCAGCAGAGGCGGGACTAGCTCACACTCCTACGAGCAGTACTTC

size: few
D: NA
V: TRBV6-5
J: TRBJ1-2
CDR3: CASSSPGAGGGYTF
DNA: TGTGCCAGCAGTTCCCCGGGGGCCGGTGGTGGCTACACCTTC

size: NA
D: NA
V: TRBV5-1
J: TRBJ2-1
CDR3: CASSLGQDPYNEQFF
DNA: TGCGCCAGCAGCTTGGGGCAGGACCCCTACAATGAGCAGTTCTTC

size: NA
D: NA
V: TRBV2
J: TRBJ2-7
CDR3: CASSERGRFTYEQYF
DNA: TGTGCCAGCAGTGAACGTGGGAGGTTCACCTACGAGCAGTACTTC

size: NA
D: NA
V: TRBV2
J: TRBJ1-2
CDR3: CASSPGVGYTF
DNA: TGTGCCAGCAGCCCAGGTGTTGGCTACACCTTC

size: NA
D: NA
V: TRBV7-8
J: TRBJ1-5
CDR3: CASSLLSVEPQHF
DNA: TGTGCCAGCAGCTTATTATCCGTTGAGCCCCAGCATTTT

size: NA
D: NA
V: TRBV11-2
J: TRBJ2-7
CDR3: CASSLDYDSFYEQYF
DNA: TGTGCCAGCAGCTTAGATTATGACAGCTTCTACGAGCAGTACTTC